These T cell receptor beta chains were read from a single sample in a study of CD8 T cells in ankylosing spondylitis. TCRdb used MiXCR to reprocess the 5' RACE reads, holding one entry per CDR3 protein. The table shows 200,000 to 300,000 distinct CDR3 sequences, with roughly 8.6% occurring only once. Input material: blood, either unsorted or a sorted T cell fraction (not recorded which). The origin of the receptors is a male donor with ankylosing spondylitis or in good health (not recorded which). Both conserved end residues are part of each CDR3. Fields, in order: CDR3 protein, CDR3 DNA, V gene, D gene, J gene, clone size. A D gene is named only where the DNA matches it firmly. Size values are once, few and many counts, or a class for expanded clones, and some rows have none.

CASSPRVGETQYF TGTGCCAGCAGCCCCCGGGTTGGGGAGACCCAGTACTTC TRBV4-2 . TRBJ2-5 few
CASSFLSSNEQFF TGTGCCAGCAGCTTCCTTAGCAGCAATGAGCAGTTCTTC TRBV7-2 . TRBJ2-1 .
CAIRDSVLSYNEQFF TGTGCCATCAGGGACAGCGTTCTCTCCTACAATGAGCAGTTCTTC TRBV10-3 . TRBJ2-1 many
CASSDSGYEQYF TGTGCCAGCTCCGACTCGGGCTACGAGCAGTACTTC TRBV18 . TRBJ2-7 few
CAISQEGGGQPQHF TGTGCCATCAGCCAAGAGGGAGGGGGTCAGCCCCAGCATTTT TRBV10-3 . TRBJ1-5 many
CASSSSPGGYTF TGTGCCAGCAGTTCAAGTCCAGGAGGCTACACCTTC TRBV12-3/TRBV12-4 . TRBJ1-2 many
CAFMDRAGYTF TGTGCCTTCATGGACAGGGCTGGCTACACCTTC TRBV30 TRBD1 TRBJ1-2 .
CSASRGHNYGYTF TGCAGTGCTAGTAGGGGGCATAACTATGGCTACACCTTC TRBV20-1 TRBD1 TRBJ1-2 few
CASSSWTGAGTDTQYF TGTGCCAGCAGTTCTTGGACAGGGGCGGGCACAGATACGCAGTATTTT TRBV6-2/TRBV6-3 TRBD1 TRBJ2-3 many
CATSGAVHNEQFF TGTGCCACCTCAGGGGCTGTCCACAATGAGCAGTTCTTC TRBV2 . TRBJ2-1 .
CASSQGPGTGGSYNEQFF TGTGCCAGCAGCCAAGGGCCAGGGACAGGGGGTTCCTACAATGAGCAGTTCTTC TRBV3-1 TRBD1 TRBJ2-1 few
CASSFSGLLTHEQYF TGTGCCAGCAGTTTTTCCGGACTCCTTACCCACGAGCAGTACTTC TRBV12-3/TRBV12-4 . TRBJ2-7 .
CASSQDRGLGYTF TGCGCCAGCAGCCAAGACAGGGGGCTTGGCTACACCTTC TRBV4-3 TRBD1 TRBJ1-2 many
CAWRGQLGYTF TGTGCCTGGAGAGGGCAACTAGGCTACACCTTC TRBV6-1 . TRBJ1-2 .
CSVGGVTARGGFNYGYTF TGCAGCGTTGGAGGTGTGACAGCCCGAGGAGGGTTTAACTATGGCTACACCTTC TRBV29-1 . TRBJ1-2 few
CASSSLGRGELETQYF TGTGCCAGCAGCTCCCTGGGGAGGGGAGAACTGGAGACCCAGTACTTC TRBV11-2 TRBD2 TRBJ2-5 .
CASSSHGIDQPQHF TGTGCCAGCAGTTCCCATGGGATCGACCAGCCCCAGCATTTT TRBV6-5 . TRBJ1-5 many
CSARAGPSRGDTQYF TGCAGTGCCAGGGCGGGTCCGTCGAGAGGAGATACGCAGTATTTT TRBV20-1 . TRBJ2-3 many
CSAADRANTEAFF TGCAGCGCTGCGGACAGGGCTAACACTGAAGCTTTCTTT TRBV29-1 TRBD1 TRBJ1-1 many
CASSLGGVGGTQYF TGTGCCAGCAGCTTGGGCGGAGTGGGAGGGACGCAGTATTTT TRBV5-6 TRBD2 TRBJ2-3 few
CASSQVGPSLADTQYF TGTGCCAGCAGCCAAGTGGGGCCTAGCCTGGCAGATACGCAGTATTTT TRBV7-3 . TRBJ2-3 many
CSVEAQYNEQFF TGCAGCGTCGAGGCACAGTACAATGAGCAGTTCTTC TRBV29-1 . TRBJ2-1 many
CASSASGGTIQETQYF TGTGCCAGCAGCGCCTCAGGAGGGACTATCCAAGAGACCCAGTACTTC TRBV9 TRBD2 TRBJ2-5 many
CASSERQGNYGYTF TGTGCCAGCAGTGAAAGGCAGGGCAACTATGGCTACACCTTC TRBV2 . TRBJ1-2 many
CASSQDSSGGAYEQYF TGCGCCAGCAGCCAAGATTCTAGCGGGGGCGCCTACGAGCAGTACTTC TRBV4-3 TRBD2 TRBJ2-7 many